This is a list of T cell receptor beta chains from one sample in a study of T cells in Graves' hyperthyroidism and ophthalmopathy. TCRdb recomputed calls from the multiplex PCR reads with MiXCR, one row per CDR3 protein. Of 300,000 to 400,000 distinct CDR3 sequences in the sample, about 20% were seen once. The sequencing sample was made of blood. All receptors come from a woman in her forties or fifties with Graves' hyperthyroidism. Both conserved end residues are part of each CDR3. A D gene is named only where the DNA matches it firmly. Expanded clones get a size class; other rows say once, few or many, or leave the size out.

d_call clone_size j_call v_call cdr3_nt cdr3_aa
TRBD1 . TRBJ2-7 TRBV18 TGTGCCAGCTCACCGAATACAGGGGGCGTCTTCTACGAGCAGTACTTC CASSPNTGGVFYEQYF
. few TRBJ1-1 TRBV18 TGTGCCAGCTCACTCGGTACAATGAACACTGAAGCTTTCTTT CASSLGTMNTEAFF
. . TRBJ1-2 TRBV29-1 TGCAGCGTTGCAGGCAGGGCCTATGGCTACACCTTC CSVAGRAYGYTF
TRBD1 . TRBJ2-3 TRBV20-1 TGCAGTGCTAGAGACCTTGACAGGGGGAGTGCAGATACGCAGTATTTT CSARDLDRGSADTQYF
TRBD1 . TRBJ2-3 TRBV5-1 TGCGCCAGCAGCCGATCGGACAGGGGGCCGACAGATACGCAGTATTTT CASSRSDRGPTDTQYF
TRBD1 few TRBJ2-5 TRBV20-1 TGCAGTGCCGGGGACAGGGGCGTGGAGACCCAGTACTTC CSAGDRGVETQYF
. many TRBJ2-3 TRBV6-1 TGTGCCAGCAGGGCAGGGAGCACAGATACGCAGTATTTT CASRAGSTDTQYF
TRBD2 many TRBJ2-3 TRBV7-9 TGTGCCAGCAGCTTAGCGATGACTAGCGGGGTCACAGATACGCAGTATTTT CASSLAMTSGVTDTQYF
TRBD1 many TRBJ1-2 TRBV2 TGTGCCAGCGGCGGACAGGGGGCGTATGGCTACACCTTC CASGGQGAYGYTF
. many TRBJ2-3 TRBV7-3 TGTGCCAGCAGCTTAATACGGAGCCCCACAGATACGCAGTATTTT CASSLIRSPTDTQYF
. . TRBJ2-7 TRBV5-5 TGTGCCAGCAGCTTTCAAGGGACCAGCTCCTACGAGCAGTACTTC CASSFQGTSSYEQYF
. . TRBJ2-1 TRBV20-1 TGCAGTGCACCTGGGTACGCTTCGGGGAGCTACAATGAGCAGTTCTTC CSAPGYASGSYNEQFF
. once TRBJ2-1 TRBV4-1 TGCGCCAGCAGCCAAGATATGACCCATGGCGGGGTTTCGGGCAATGAGCAGTTCTTC CASSQDMTHGGVSGNEQFF
. few TRBJ2-7 TRBV27 TGTGCCAGCAGTCCCGGGTCCTCCTTGTCCTCCTACGAGCAGTACTTC CASSPGSSLSSYEQYF
. . TRBJ2-1 TRBV4-3 TGCGCCAGCAGCCAAGAGGCGGGACAGCAATACAATGAGCAGTTCTTC CASSQEAGQQYNEQFF
. many TRBJ2-5 TRBV28 TGTGCCAGCAGTCCAATGGGGCTGCAGTACCAAGAGACCCAGTACTTC CASSPMGLQYQETQYF
TRBD2 . TRBJ2-7 TRBV10-3 TGTGCCATCAGTGAAGGGTCGGCGGGGGGGCCACACGAGCAGTACTTC CAISEGSAGGPHEQYF
TRBD2 many TRBJ2-5 TRBV28 TGTGCCAGCAGTTCACCGGGACTAGCGGGAGGTCAAGAGACCCAGTACTTC CASSSPGLAGGQETQYF
TRBD2 many TRBJ2-3 TRBV7-8 TGTGCCAGCAGCTTAGGCTCGGGACTAGCGGGGAGCACAGATACGCAGTATTTT CASSLGSGLAGSTDTQYF
TRBD2 few TRBJ2-1 TRBV5-6 TGTGCCAGCAGCTTGAGTTACATCAGCGGGGGGTACAATGAGCAGTTCTTC CASSLSYISGGYNEQFF
TRBD1 few TRBJ1-1 TRBV20-1 TGCAGTGCTAGACAGAGAGAATGGGGACAGGGTGCAACGAACACTGAAGCTTTCTTT CSARQREWGQGATNTEAFF
. many TRBJ1-2 TRBV11-2 TGTGCCAGCAGCCCGGGGTGGTCGGGCTACACCTTC CASSPGWSGYTF
TRBD2 few TRBJ2-2 TRBV19 TGTGCCAGTAGTAATTTAGCGGGGGAGAACACCGGGGAGCTGTTTTTT CASSNLAGENTGELFF
. . TRBJ1-5 TRBV4-1 TGCGCCAGCAGCCAAGAAAGTGTACAGGTTCAGCCCCAGCATTTT CASSQESVQVQPQHF
. . TRBJ2-6 TRBV3-1 TGTGCCAGCAGCCAAGAGTTGTCAATCTCTGGGGCCAACGTCCTGACTTTC CASSQELSISGANVLTF
. many TRBJ1-1 TRBV30 TGTGCCTGGAGTGTACGGGCCAGGACAGAAGCTTTCTTT CAWSVRARTEAFF
TRBD2 . TRBJ2-3 TRBV10-3 TGTGCCATCAGTGATCGGGCTAGCGGAGCCACAGATACGCAGTATTTT CAISDRASGATDTQYF
. . TRBJ2-3 TRBV19 TGTGCCAGTAGTATAGGTTCCTACTCAGATACGCAGTATTTT CASSIGSYSDTQYF
. few TRBJ1-2 TRBV6-1 TGTGCCAGCAGCTACGCGGCGGCAAACTATGGCTACACCTTC CASSYAAANYGYTF
. few TRBJ1-2 TRBV5-6 TGTGCCAGCAGCTTGTCTTCCGGCTATGGCTACACCTTC CASSLSSGYGYTF
TRBD1 . TRBJ2-7 TRBV24-1 TGTGCCACCAGTGCCCTACAGGGGAGAGAATCTAGGGAGCAGTACTTC CATSALQGRESREQYF
TRBD1 many TRBJ2-1 TRBV6-1 TGTGCCAGCAGTGAAGGACAGGGGGAGCCCTACAATGAGCAGTTCTTC CASSEGQGEPYNEQFF
TRBD2 . TRBJ2-7 TRBV30 TGTGCCTGGAATCCACTAGCGGGAGGGCCTAATGAGCAGTACTTC CAWNPLAGGPNEQYF
TRBD2 many TRBJ2-1 TRBV28 TGTGCCAGCGTTCGACGGGAGGGGGGAGGGTACAATGAGCAGTTCTTC CASVRREGGGYNEQFF
. few TRBJ2-3 TRBV6-1 TGTGCCAGCAGTGAACCCGTGGCGGGAAGCACAGATACGCAGTATTTT CASSEPVAGSTDTQYF
TRBD2 . TRBJ2-3 TRBV24-1 TGTGCCACCAGTGACCCCGGGACTAGCGGGGGCCCTAGCACAGATACGCAGTATTTT CATSDPGTSGGPSTDTQYF
TRBD2 many TRBJ2-7 TRBV9 TGTGCCAGCAGCGAAACTAGCGGGGATTCCTACGAGCAGTACTTC CASSETSGDSYEQYF
. few TRBJ2-1 TRBV6-1 TGTGCCAGCAGTGAAGGCCCTTTCGATGAGCAGTTCTTC CASSEGPFDEQFF
. . TRBJ1-5 TRBV7-9 TGTGCCAGCAGCTTGGATGTGGGGGGGGATGATCAGCCCCAGCATTTT CASSLDVGGDDQPQHF
TRBD2 . TRBJ2-2 TRBV20-1 TGCAGTGGTCTTAGCGGGGGGAACACCGGGGAGCTGTTTTTT CSGLSGGNTGELFF
. . TRBJ2-3 TRBV7-9 TGTGCCAGCAGCCCCGAGAGGCTCGATACGCAGTATTTT CASSPERLDTQYF
. . TRBJ1-1 TRBV28 TGTGCCAGCGCTGGGGCAGGGGCCGAGGTTAGCACTGAAGCTTTCTTT CASAGAGAEVSTEAFF
. . TRBJ2-1 TRBV20-1 TGCAGTGCTACGGAAAACAGGGCTGGATCCTACAATGAGCAGTTCTTC CSATENRAGSYNEQFF
. many TRBJ1-5 TRBV12-3/TRBV12-4 TGTGCCAGCAGTTTGGCGGCAGGTCAGCCCCAGCATTTT CASSLAAGQPQHF